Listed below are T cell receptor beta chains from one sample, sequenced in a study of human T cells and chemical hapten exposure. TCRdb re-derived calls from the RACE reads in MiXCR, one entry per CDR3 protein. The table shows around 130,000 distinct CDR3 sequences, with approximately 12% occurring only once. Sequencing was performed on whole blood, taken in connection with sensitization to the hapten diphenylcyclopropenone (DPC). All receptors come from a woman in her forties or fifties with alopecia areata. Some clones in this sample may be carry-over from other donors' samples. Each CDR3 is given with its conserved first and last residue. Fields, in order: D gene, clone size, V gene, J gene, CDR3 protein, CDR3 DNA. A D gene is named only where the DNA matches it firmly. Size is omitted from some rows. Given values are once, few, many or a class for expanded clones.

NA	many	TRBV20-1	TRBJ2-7	CSCRGGGRYEQYF	TGCAGCTGCCGGGGAGGAGGACGGTACGAGCAGTACTTC
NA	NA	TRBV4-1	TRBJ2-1	CASSQGGPLLDEQFF	TGCGCCAGCAGCCAAGGAGGACCCCTTTTAGATGAGCAGTTCTTC
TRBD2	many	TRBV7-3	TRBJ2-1	CASSLTSGSLNEQFF	TGTGCCAGCAGCCTGACTAGCGGGAGTTTAAATGAGCAGTTCTTC
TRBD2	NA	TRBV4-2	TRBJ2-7	CASSQDSESSGPYEQYF	TGTGCCAGCAGCCAAGATAGTGAGTCTAGCGGCCCCTACGAGCAGTACTTC
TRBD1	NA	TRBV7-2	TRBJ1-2	CASSLAFGQGGGYTF	TGTGCCAGCAGCTTAGCCTTCGGACAGGGAGGTGGCTACACCTTC
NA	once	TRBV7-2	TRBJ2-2	CASSFRPQGTGELFF	TGTGCCAGCAGCTTCCGCCCCCAGGGGACCGGGGAGCTGTTTTTT
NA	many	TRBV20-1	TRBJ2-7	CRGGSQYF	TGCAGAGGGGGTTCGCAGTACTTC
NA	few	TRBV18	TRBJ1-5	CASSRSRGEQPQHF	TGTGCCAGCTCACGATCCCGGGGAGAGCAGCCCCAGCATTTT
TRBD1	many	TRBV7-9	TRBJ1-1	CASSLRQGNTEAFF	TGTGCCAGCAGTCTCAGACAGGGGAACACTGAAGCTTTCTTT
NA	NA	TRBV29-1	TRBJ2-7	CSVGEGRNEQYF	TGCAGCGTTGGAGAGGGGAGGAACGAGCAGTACTTC
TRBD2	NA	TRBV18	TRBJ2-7	CASSPPSGSGYEQYF	TGTGCCAGCTCACCACCGAGCGGGAGTGGCTACGAGCAGTACTTC
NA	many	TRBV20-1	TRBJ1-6	CSGSTLSTLHF	TGCAGTGGCAGTACCCTTTCGACCCTCCACTTT
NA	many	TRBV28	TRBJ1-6	CASSSADRRDNSPLHF	TGTGCCAGCAGTTCCGCAGACAGGCGGGACAATTCACCCCTCCACTTT
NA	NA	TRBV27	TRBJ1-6	CASSPRPGRTTYNSPLHF	TGTGCCAGCAGTCCCCGTCCGGGCCGTACTACCTATAATTCACCCCTCCACTTT
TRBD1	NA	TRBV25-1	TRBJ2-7	CASSEPGGAYEQYF	TGTGCCAGCAGTGAACCAGGGGGAGCCTACGAGCAGTACTTC
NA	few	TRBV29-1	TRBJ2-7	CSVRLTEAYEQYF	TGCAGCGTCCGATTGACAGAAGCCTACGAGCAGTACTTC
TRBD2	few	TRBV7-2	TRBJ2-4	CASSATSGRGYF	TGTGCCAGCAGCGCCACTAGCGGGAGGGGATACTTC
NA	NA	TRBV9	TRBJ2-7	CASSVGYGPIGQYF	TGTGCCAGCAGCGTAGGCTACGGGCCTATAGGGCAGTACTTC
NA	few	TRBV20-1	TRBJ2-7	CSARDLASESSYEQYF	TGCAGTGCTAGAGATCTGGCTAGCGAGAGCTCCTACGAGCAGTACTTC
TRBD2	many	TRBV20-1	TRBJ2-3	CSAPGSLAGEDTQYF	TGCAGTGCCCCAGGGAGCCTAGCGGGAGAAGATACGCAGTATTTT
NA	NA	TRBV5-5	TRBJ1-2	CASSLAAGNYGYTF	TGTGCCAGCAGCTTGGCGGCCGGCAACTATGGCTACACCTTC
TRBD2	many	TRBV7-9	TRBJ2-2	CASSRGELDTGELFF	TGTGCCAGCAGCCGGGGGGAATTGGACACCGGGGAGCTGTTTTTT
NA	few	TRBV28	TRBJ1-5	CASLPGAGNQPQHF	TGTGCCAGCCTGCCGGGGGCCGGCAATCAGCCCCAGCATTTT
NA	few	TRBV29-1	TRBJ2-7	CSVADVEQYF	TGCAGCGTTGCCGACGTCGAGCAGTACTTC
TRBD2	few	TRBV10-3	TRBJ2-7	CAVSQQREVHEQYF	TGTGCCGTGAGCCAGCAGCGGGAGGTCCACGAGCAGTACTTC
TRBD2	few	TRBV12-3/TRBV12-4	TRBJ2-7	CASSPLRGRLDEQYF	TGTGCCAGCAGTCCTCTTCGCGGGAGATTAGACGAGCAGTACTTC
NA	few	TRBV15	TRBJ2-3	CATSRVSSTDTQYF	TGTGCCACCAGTCGGGTATCTAGCACAGATACGCAGTATTTT
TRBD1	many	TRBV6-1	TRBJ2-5	CASNDRVETQYF	TGTGCCAGCAACGACAGGGTCGAGACCCAGTACTTC
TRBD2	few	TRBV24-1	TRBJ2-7	CATSDPSSGSYEQYF	TGTGCCACCAGTGATCCATCTAGCGGATCCTACGAGCAGTACTTC
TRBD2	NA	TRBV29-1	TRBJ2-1	CSVVQREDNEQFF	TGCAGCGTTGTCCAGCGGGAAGACAATGAGCAGTTCTTC
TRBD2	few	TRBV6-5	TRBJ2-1	CASGRVAGHNEQFF	TGTGCCAGCGGCCGCGTAGCGGGCCACAATGAGCAGTTCTTC
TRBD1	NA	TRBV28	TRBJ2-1	CASSTGQSSYNEQFF	TGTGCCAGCAGCACGGGACAGAGCTCCTACAATGAGCAGTTCTTC
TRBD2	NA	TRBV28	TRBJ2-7	CASGTSGSYEQYF	TGTGCCAGTGGGACTAGCGGGTCCTACGAGCAGTACTTC
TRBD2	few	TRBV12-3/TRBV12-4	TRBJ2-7	CASSFGSGRSNEQYF	TGTGCCAGCAGTTTTGGCAGCGGGAGGTCAAACGAGCAGTACTTC
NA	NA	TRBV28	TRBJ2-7	CASSLEIVYEQYF	TGTGCCAGCAGTTTGGAGATCGTCTACGAGCAGTACTTC
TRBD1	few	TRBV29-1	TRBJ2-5	CSVLDRASQETQYF	TGCAGCGTCCTTGACAGGGCCTCTCAAGAGACCCAGTACTTC
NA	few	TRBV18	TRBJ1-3	CASSPHLGGGNTIYF	TGTGCCAGCTCACCCCACTTAGGTGGGGGAAACACCATATATTTT